Below, 10 T cell receptor beta chains from the same sample are listed, as sequenced in a study of T cell changes during pregnancy in multiple sclerosis. Sequenced by immunoSEQ multiplex PCR; TCRdb stores in-frame clones only, minus some. This sample has 90,000 to 120,000 clones; 85% to 95% occur once, and the top ten carry 0.78%. Source: peripheral blood, taken in the third trimester of pregnancy. The receptors shown here come from a female donor in good health, enrolled as a control in a pregnancy study.

V and J are TRBV30 and TRBJ1-2; 9 bases are shared with TRBD1. The V and J ends lost 3 bases and 8 bases, in that order; junction bases with no gene match: 4. CDR1 is GTSNPN, CDR2 SVGIG, per germline (reference sequence). This CDR3 has 12 amino acids. For the CDR3, the DNA is TGTGCCTGGAGCTGGGACAGGGCGGGCTACACCTTC. Translation gives CAWSWDRAGYTF.

The genes are TRBV5-6 and TRBJ2-4; 13 bases map to TRBD2. Trimming cost V 4 bases and J 7 bases; bases outside gene matches: 8. CDR1 is SGHDT and CDR2 is YYEEEE in the germline V gene. The CDR3 runs 16 residues. CDR3 amino acids: CASSLLAGGLGNIQYF. CDR3 nucleotide sequence: TGTGCCAGCAGCCTACTAGCGGGGGGGCTGGGGAACATTCAGTACTTC.

This clone was seen a single time. V and J are TRBV30 and TRBJ1-3; 9 bases are a match to TRBD1. This CDR3 is 14 amino acids long. The germline CDR1 and CDR2 sequences are GTSNPN and SVGIG (reference sequence). V lost 4 bases to trimming and J lost 2 bases; unmatched junction nucleotides: 3. The CDR3 reads CAWMGQGTGNTIYF. Written as DNA, the CDR3 is TGTGCCTGGATGGGACAGGGTACTGGAAACACCATATATTTT.

This chain joins TRBV10-3 and TRBJ1-5, with D possibly being TRBD1 (6 bases). Between the trimmed V and J ends, which lost 2 bases and 5 bases, there was a span of 7 bases. The length of the CDR3 is 13 residues. Per germline, CDR1 ENHRY and CDR2 SYGVKD. This chain's CDR3 is CAISEGGDQPQHF. CDR3 coding DNA: TGTGCCATCAGTGAGGGGGGCGATCAGCCCCAGCATTTT.

This chain links TRBV6-5 with TRBJ1-1, with 7 bases lining up with TRBD1. Germline trimming cut 3 bases from V and 3 bases from J; bases unmatched to any gene: 4. The CDR3 has 14 residues. Per germline, CDR1 MNHEY and CDR2 SVGAGI. Here the CDR3 reads CASSYNRGYTEAFF. In DNA, the CDR3 is TGTGCCAGCAGTTATAACAGGGGATACACTGAAGCTTTCTTT.

The CDR3 coding sequence is TGTGCCAGCAGCTTCGACAGGGGGCGCGGTGAAAAACTGTTTTTT. It translates to CASSFDRGRGEKLFF. The chain uses TRBV7-2 and TRBJ1-4; 10 bases match TRBD1. Germline V lookup: CDR1 SGHTA, CDR2 FQGNSA. CDR3 length equals 15 residues. J was trimmed by 7 bases and V by 3 bases; bases with no gene match: 5.

V is TRBV19 and J is TRBJ2-7; a weak D match, TRBD1 (6 bases). V lost 3 bases and J lost 3, with 12 bases in between. Per the germline V gene, CDR1 is LNHDA and CDR2 is SQIVND (reference sequence). The CDR3 loop spans 14 amino acids. The CDR3 region is CASSISGTNYEQYF. CDR3 DNA sequence: TGTGCCAGTAGTATCTCGGGGACAAACTACGAGCAGTACTTC.

This clone showed up just once. The chain links TRBV11-2 to TRBJ1-4, with D unclear. V lost 1 base and J 7 bases, leaving 10 bases between the germline ends. The CDR3 covers 14 residues. CDR1 SGHAT and CDR2 FQNNGV come from the germline V gene. The CDR3 sequence is CASSLGSAGEKLFF. DNA for the CDR3: TGTGCCAGCAGCTTAGGGTCCGCGGGTGAAAAACTGTTTTTT.

In its sample, this clone was seen once. V and J are TRBV7-2 and TRBJ1-2; the D gene is possibly TRBD1 (5 bases). This CDR3 region has 18 residues. Trimming left V 5 bases short and J 5 bases short, with 27 bases between. CDR1 is SGHTA and CDR2 is FQGNSA in the germline V gene. Here the CDR3 DNA reads TGTGCCAGCAGCAGTGATTTAAGTACAGGCGGAATCGGATATGGCTACACCTTC. Translation: CASSSDLSTGGIGYGYTF.

J is TRBJ1-5 and V is TRBV15; 8 bases match TRBD1. This CDR3 comprises 15 residues. CDR1 and CDR2 from the germline V gene are LNHNV and YYDKDF (reference sequence). The CDR3 here is CSSGGAHKGNQPQHF. CDR3 DNA: TGTTCTTCAGGGGGCGCCCATAAAGGCAATCAGCCCCAGCATTTT.